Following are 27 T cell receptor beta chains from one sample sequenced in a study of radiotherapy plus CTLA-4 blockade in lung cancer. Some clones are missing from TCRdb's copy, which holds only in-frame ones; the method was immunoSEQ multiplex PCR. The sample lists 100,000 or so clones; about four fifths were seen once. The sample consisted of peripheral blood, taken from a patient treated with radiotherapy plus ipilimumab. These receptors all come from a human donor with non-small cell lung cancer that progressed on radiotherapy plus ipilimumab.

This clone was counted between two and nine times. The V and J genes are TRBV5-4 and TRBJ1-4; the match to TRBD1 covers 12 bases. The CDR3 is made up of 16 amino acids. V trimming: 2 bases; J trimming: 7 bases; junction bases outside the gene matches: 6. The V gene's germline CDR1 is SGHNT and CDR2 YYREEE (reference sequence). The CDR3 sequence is CASSFGDRGRVEKLFF. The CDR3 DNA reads TGTGCCAGCAGCTTTGGGGACAGGGGGCGCGTTGAAAAACTGTTTTTT.

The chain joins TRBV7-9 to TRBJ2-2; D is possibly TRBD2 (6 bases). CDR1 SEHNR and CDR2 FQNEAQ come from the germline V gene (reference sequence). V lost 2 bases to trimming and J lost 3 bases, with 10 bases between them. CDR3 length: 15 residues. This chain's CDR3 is CASSLSLADTGELFF. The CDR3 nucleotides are TGTGCCAGCAGCTTATCACTAGCCGACACCGGGGAGCTGTTTTTT.

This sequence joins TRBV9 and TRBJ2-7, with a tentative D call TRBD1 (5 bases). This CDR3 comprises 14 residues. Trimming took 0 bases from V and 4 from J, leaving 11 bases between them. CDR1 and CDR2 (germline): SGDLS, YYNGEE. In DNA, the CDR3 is TGTGCCAGCAGCGTAGGGGGCTATCAGTACGAGCAGTACTTC. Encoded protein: CASSVGGYQYEQYF.

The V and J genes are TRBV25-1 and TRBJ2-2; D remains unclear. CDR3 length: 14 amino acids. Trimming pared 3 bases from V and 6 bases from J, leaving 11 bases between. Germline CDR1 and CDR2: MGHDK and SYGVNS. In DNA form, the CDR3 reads TGTGCCAGCAGTGAGGGCGGAGCCGCCGGGGAGCTGTTTTTT. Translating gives CASSEGGAAGELFF.

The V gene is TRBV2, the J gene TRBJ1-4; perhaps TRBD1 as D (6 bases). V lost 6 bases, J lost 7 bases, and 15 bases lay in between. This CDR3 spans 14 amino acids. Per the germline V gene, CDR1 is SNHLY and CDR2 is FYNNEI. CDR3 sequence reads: CASRNRETGEKLFF. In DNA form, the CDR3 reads TGTGCCAGCAGGAACAGGGAAACGGGTGAAAAACTGTTTTTT.

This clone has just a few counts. As DNA, the CDR3 is TGTGCCAGCAGCCCAGTGGGGCCTGGAAACACCATATATTTT. It specifies CASSPVGPGNTIYF. V and J are TRBV5-6 and TRBJ1-3, with a weak D call TRBD1 (5 bases). CDR3 size: 14 residues. V was pared by 4 bases and J by 2 bases, with 10 bases between. From germline, CDR1 is SGHDT and CDR2 YYEEEE. The variable domain in full, completed from reference TRBV5-6 and TRBJ1-3, reads DAGVTQSPTHLIKTRGQQVTLRCSPKSGHDTVSWYQQALGQGPQFIFQYYEEEERQRGNFPDRFSGHQFPNYSSELNVNALLLGDSALYLCASSPVGPGNTIYFGEGSWLTVV.

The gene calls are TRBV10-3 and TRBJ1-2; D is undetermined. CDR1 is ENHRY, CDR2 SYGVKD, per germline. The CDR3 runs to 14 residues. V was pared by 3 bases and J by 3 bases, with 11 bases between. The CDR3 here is CAISDVGDDYGYTF. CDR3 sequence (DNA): TGTGCCATCAGTGATGTCGGAGACGACTATGGCTACACCTTC.

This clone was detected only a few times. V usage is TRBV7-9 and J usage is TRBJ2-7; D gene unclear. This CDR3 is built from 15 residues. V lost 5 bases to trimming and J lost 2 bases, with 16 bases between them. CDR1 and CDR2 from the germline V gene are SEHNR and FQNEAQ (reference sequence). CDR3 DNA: TGTGCCAGCAGCCTGCTCTCTCGCGTGCCCTACGAGCAGTACTTC. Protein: CASSLLSRVPYEQYF.

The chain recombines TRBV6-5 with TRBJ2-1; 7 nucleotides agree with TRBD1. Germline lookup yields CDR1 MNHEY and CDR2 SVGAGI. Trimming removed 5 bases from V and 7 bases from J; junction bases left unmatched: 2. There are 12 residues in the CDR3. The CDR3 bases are TGTGCCAGCAGTCGGGACAGAAATGAGCAGTTCTTC. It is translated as CASSRDRNEQFF.

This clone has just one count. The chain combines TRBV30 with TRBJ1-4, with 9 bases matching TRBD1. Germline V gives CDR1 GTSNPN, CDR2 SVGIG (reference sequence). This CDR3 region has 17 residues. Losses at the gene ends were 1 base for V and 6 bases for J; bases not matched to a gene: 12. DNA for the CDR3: TGTGCCTGGAGTGAGACACCTTACAGGGGGCCGTATGAAAAACTGTTTTTT. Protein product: CAWSETPYRGPYEKLFF.

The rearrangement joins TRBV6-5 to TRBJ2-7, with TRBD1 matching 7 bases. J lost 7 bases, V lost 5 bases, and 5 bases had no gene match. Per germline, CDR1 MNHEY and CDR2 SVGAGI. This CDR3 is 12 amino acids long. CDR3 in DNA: TGTGCCAGCAGTGCTACAGGGGAAGAGCAGTACTTC. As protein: CASSATGEEQYF.

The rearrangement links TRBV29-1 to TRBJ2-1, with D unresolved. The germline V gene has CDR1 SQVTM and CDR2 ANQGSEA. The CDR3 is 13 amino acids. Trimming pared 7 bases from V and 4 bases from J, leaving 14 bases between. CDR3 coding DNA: TGCAGCGCTCGGGCTGGGGAATACAATGAGCAGTTCTTC. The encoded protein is CSARAGEYNEQFF.

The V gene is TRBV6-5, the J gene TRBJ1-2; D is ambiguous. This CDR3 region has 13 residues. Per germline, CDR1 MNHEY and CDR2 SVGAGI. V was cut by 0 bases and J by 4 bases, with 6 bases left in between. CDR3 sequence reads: CASSYSLSYGYTF. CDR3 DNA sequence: TGTGCCAGCAGTTACTCTCTCAGCTATGGCTACACCTTC.

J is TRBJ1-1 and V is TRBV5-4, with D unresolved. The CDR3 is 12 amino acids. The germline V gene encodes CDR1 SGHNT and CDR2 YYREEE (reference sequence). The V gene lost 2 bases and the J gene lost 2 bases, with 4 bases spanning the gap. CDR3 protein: CASSLTNTEAFF. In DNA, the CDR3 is TGTGCCAGCAGCTTAACTAACACTGAAGCTTTCTTT.

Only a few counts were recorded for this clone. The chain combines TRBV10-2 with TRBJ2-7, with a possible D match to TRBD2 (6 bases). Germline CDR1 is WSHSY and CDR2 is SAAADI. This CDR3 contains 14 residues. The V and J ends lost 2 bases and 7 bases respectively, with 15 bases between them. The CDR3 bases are TGCGCCAGCAGTGAGAGTCCGGGAGTCAGGGAGCAGTACTTC. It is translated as CASSESPGVREQYF.

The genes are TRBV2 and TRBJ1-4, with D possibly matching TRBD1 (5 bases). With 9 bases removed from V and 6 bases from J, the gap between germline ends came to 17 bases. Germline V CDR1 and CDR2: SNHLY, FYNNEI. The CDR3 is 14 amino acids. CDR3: CARGDERLDEKLFF. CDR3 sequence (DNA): TGTGCCAGGGGGGACGAGCGGCTGGATGAAAAACTGTTTTTT.

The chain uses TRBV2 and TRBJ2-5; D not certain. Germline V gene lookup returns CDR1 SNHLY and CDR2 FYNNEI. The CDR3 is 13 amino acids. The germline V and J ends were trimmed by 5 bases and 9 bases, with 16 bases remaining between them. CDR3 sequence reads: CASSTGAPSAQYF. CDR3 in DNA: TGTGCCAGCAGTACCGGCGCGCCGTCGGCCCAGTACTTC.

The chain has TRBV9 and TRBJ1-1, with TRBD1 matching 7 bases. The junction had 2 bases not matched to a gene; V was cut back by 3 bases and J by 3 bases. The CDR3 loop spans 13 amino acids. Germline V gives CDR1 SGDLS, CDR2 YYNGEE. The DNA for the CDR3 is TGTGCCAGCAGCGCCGGGACAGACACTGAAGCTTTCTTT. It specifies CASSAGTDTEAFF.

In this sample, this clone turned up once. This CDR3 is CASSQSGQATNEKLFF. For the CDR3, the DNA is TGCGCCAGCAGTCAATCGGGGCAAGCAACTAATGAAAAACTGTTTTTT. The chain couples TRBV23-1 to TRBJ1-4, with D possibly matching TRBD1 (5 bases). TRBV23-1 counts as an open reading frame of uncertain function. The CDR3 length is 16 residues. V was shortened by 0 bases and J by 0 bases, with 8 bases between the two germline ends.

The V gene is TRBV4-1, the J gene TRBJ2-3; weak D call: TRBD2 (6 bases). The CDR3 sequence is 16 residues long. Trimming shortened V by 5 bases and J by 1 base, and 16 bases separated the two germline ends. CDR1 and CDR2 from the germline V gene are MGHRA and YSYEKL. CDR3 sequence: CASSSGLAEGTDTQYF. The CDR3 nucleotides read TGCGCCAGCAGCTCAGGTTTAGCGGAGGGCACAGATACGCAGTATTTT.

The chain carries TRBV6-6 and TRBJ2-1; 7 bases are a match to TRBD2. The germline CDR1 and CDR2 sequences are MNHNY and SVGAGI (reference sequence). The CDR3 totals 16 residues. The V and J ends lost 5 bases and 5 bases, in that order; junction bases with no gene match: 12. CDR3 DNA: TGTGCCAGCAGTAATTTCAAAGCGGGATGGGACAATGAGCAGTTCTTC. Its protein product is CASSNFKAGWDNEQFF.

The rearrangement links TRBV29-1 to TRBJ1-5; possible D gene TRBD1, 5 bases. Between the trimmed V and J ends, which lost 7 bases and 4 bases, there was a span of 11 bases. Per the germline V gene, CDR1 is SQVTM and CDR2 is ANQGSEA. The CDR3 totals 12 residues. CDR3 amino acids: CSAQVPNQPQHF. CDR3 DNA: TGCAGCGCACAGGTGCCTAATCAGCCCCAGCATTTT.

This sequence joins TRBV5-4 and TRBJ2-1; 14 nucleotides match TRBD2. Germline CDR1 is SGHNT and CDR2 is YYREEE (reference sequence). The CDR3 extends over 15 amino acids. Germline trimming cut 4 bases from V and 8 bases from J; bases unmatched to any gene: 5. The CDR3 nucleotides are TGTGCCAGCAGCCCGGGACTAGCGGGAGAGGATGAGCAGTTCTTC. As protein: CASSPGLAGEDEQFF.

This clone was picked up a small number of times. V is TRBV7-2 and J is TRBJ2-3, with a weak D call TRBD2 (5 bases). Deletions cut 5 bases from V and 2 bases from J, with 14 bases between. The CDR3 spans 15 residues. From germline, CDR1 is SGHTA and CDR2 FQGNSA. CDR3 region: CASSPPSGVTDTQYF. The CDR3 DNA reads TGTGCCAGCAGCCCCCCCAGCGGAGTCACAGATACGCAGTATTTT.

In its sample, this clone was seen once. This CDR3 is CASSTAWETQYF. CDR3 nucleotide sequence: TGCGCCAGCAGCACCGCTTGGGAGACCCAGTACTTC. This chain links TRBV5-1 with TRBJ2-5; no reliable D call. The ends were cut back, 4 bases at V and 5 bases at J, with 9 bases in the middle. The germline gives CDR1 SGHRS, CDR2 YFSETQ. The CDR3 runs to 12 residues.

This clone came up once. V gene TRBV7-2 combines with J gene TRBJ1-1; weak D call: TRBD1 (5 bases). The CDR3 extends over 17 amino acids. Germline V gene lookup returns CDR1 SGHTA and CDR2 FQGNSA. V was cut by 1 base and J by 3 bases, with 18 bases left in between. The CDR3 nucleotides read TGTGCCAGCAGCTTAGTTAGGAGGGCAGGGCTTGACACTGAAGCTTTCTTT. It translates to CASSLVRRAGLDTEAFF.

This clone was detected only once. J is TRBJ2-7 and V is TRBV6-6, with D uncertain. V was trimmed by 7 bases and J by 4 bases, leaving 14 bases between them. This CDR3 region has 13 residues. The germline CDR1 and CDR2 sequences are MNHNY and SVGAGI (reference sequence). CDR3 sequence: CASNQAQGYEQYV. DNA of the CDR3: TGTGCCAGCAATCAGGCTCAAGGGTACGAGCAGTACGTC.